What follows are 17 T cell receptor beta chains derived from one specimen sequenced in a study of identifying expanded T cells in peripheral blood. The repertoire was sequenced with immunoSEQ multiplex PCR; TCRdb's copy has only in-frame clones and lacks some. The sample includes 91,000 or so clones, about nine tenths of them seen just once. The sample comprised blood. The source of these receptors is a person between 18 and 75 years old in good health.

The V call is TRBV18, the J call TRBJ2-7, with D perhaps TRBD2 (5 bases). Between the trimmed V and J ends, which lost 3 bases and 6 bases, there was a span of 18 bases. CDR3 length equals 15 residues. Germline assignment: CDR1 KGHSH and CDR2 LQKENI. CDR3 loop: CASSPSGKIEGEQYF. The CDR3 DNA reads TGTGCCAGCTCACCGTCGGGAAAAATTGAAGGCGAGCAGTACTTC.

This sequence joins TRBV28 and TRBJ2-1; D might be TRBD1 (5 bases). This CDR3 contains 13 residues. Deletions cut 3 bases from V and 10 bases from J, with 13 bases between. CDR1 is MDHEN, CDR2 SYDVKM, per germline. In DNA, the CDR3 is TGTGCCAGCAGTTTGCTTACAGGTTTGGAGCAGTTCTTC. This codes for CASSLLTGLEQFF.

V usage is TRBV6-5 and J usage is TRBJ2-5; 9 bases agree with TRBD1. The CDR3 has 13 amino acids. The ends lost 7 bases at V and 5 bases at J; junction bases unmatched: 5. Germline CDR1 reads MNHEY; CDR2 reads SVGAGI. The CDR3 nucleotides are TGTGCCAGCACCCAGACAGGGGGTGAGACCCAGTACTTC. This codes for CASTQTGGETQYF.

The chain has TRBV7-2 and TRBJ1-1; TRBD1 matches 10 bases. Germline V CDR1 and CDR2: SGHTA, FQGNSA. Trimming took 5 bases from V and 4 from J; bases not matched to a gene: 13. The CDR3 extends over 17 amino acids. The chain's CDR3 is CASSPPPGQGRFTEAFF. CDR3 DNA sequence: TGTGCCAGCAGCCCTCCGCCGGGACAGGGGCGGTTCACTGAAGCTTTCTTT.

This chain uses TRBV30 with TRBJ2-7; a possible D gene is TRBD2 (7 bases). CDR3 size: 15 residues. Germline values: CDR1 GTSNPN, CDR2 SVGIG (reference sequence). Trimming removed 1 base at V and 5 bases at J, with 18 bases between. CDR3 residues: CAWSAGGRGFDEQYF. CDR3 DNA: TGTGCCTGGAGTGCGGGGGGCAGGGGATTTGACGAGCAGTACTTC. The full variable domain, its missing parts supplied by reference TRBV30 and TRBJ2-7, is SQTIHQWPATLVQPVGSPLSLECTVEGTSNPNLYWYRQAAGRGLQLLFYSVGIGQISSEVPQNLSASRPQDRQFILSSKKLLLSDSGFYLCAWSAGGRGFDEQYFGPGTRLTVT.

This clone came up a few times. V usage is TRBV6-4 and J usage is TRBJ2-6, with no clear D. Germline V gene data show CDR1 as MRHNA and CDR2 as SNTAGT. The CDR3 has 14 residues. Trimming removed 2 bases at V and 0 bases at J, with 2 bases between. The CDR3 loop is CASSDNSGANVLTF. The DNA for the CDR3 is TGTGCCAGCAGTGACAACTCTGGGGCCAACGTCCTGACTTTC.

V gene TRBV4-2 combines with J gene TRBJ2-1, with D hard to call. Germline V lookup: CDR1 LGHNA, CDR2 YNFKEQ. The V gene lost 6 bases and the J gene lost 4 bases, with 13 bases spanning the gap. This CDR3 has 14 amino acids. CDR3 sequence (DNA): TGTGCCAGCAGTCCAAGGATCGGATACAATGAGCAGTTCTTC. It yields the protein CASSPRIGYNEQFF.

The chain joins TRBV7-2 to TRBJ2-1, with D possibly TRBD2 on 5 matching bases. CDR1 and CDR2 from the germline V gene are SGHTA and FQGNSA. This CDR3 has 11 residues. Trimming left V 3 bases short and J 12 bases short, with 9 bases between. Here the CDR3 reads CASSFGGLQFF. The CDR3, as DNA: TGTGCCAGCAGCTTCGGCGGGTTGCAGTTCTTC.

The chain combines TRBV7-9 with TRBJ2-7; 7 bases are a match to TRBD2. Germline V gene lookup returns CDR1 SEHNR and CDR2 FQNEAQ (reference sequence). The CDR3 consists of 14 residues. With 5 bases clipped from V and 2 bases from J, the junction kept 6 bases outside the gene matches. CDR3 in amino acids: CASSPGGSTYEQYF. The CDR3 coding sequence is TGTGCCAGCAGCCCCGGGGGGAGTACCTACGAGCAGTACTTC. The full variable domain, rest sourced from reference TRBV7-9 and TRBJ2-7, is DTGVSQNPRHKITKRGQNVTFRCDPISEHNRLYWYRQTLGQGPEFLTYFQNEAQLEKSRLLSDRFSAERPKGSFSTLEIQRTEQGDSAMYLCASSPGGSTYEQYFGPGTRLTVT.

A single count supports this clone. The chain carries TRBV7-2 and TRBJ2-2; 9 bases are shared with TRBD2. This CDR3 comprises 16 residues. Trimming cost V 4 bases and J 5 bases; bases outside gene matches: 8. CDR1 and CDR2 from the germline V gene are SGHTA and FQGNSA. CDR3 nucleotide sequence: TGTGCCAGCAGCTCCCTAGCGGGAAGGAGGACCGGGGAGCTGTTTTTT. Its translation: CASSSLAGRRTGELFF.

This clone was counted only a few times. The chain joins TRBV2 to TRBJ1-5; 7 positions agree with TRBD1. This CDR3 is built from 15 residues. With V trimmed by 2 bases and J by 7 bases, 8 bases remained unmatched. Germline V gene sequence: CDR1 SNHLY, CDR2 FYNNEI. For the CDR3, the DNA is TGTGCCAGCAGTGAATTGTTAGGGGGCGGCCAGCCCCAGCATTTT. Its translation is CASSELLGGGQPQHF.

The gene calls are TRBV28 and TRBJ2-7, with 7 bases lining up with TRBD1. Germline CDR1 and CDR2: MDHEN and SYDVKM. The V gene end was trimmed by 6 bases and the J gene end by 2 bases; junction bases not matched to a gene: 7. The CDR3 is 14 amino acids. The CDR3 coding sequence is TGTGCCAGCAGCCTAAACCAGGGGGCCTACGAGCAGTACTTC. This codes for CASSLNQGAYEQYF.

The chain is built from TRBV18 and TRBJ1-1; a weak D match, TRBD1 (5 bases). The germline V gene encodes CDR1 KGHSH and CDR2 LQKENI. This CDR3 region has 17 residues. The V and J ends lost 1 base and 2 bases respectively, with 17 bases between them. The CDR3 loop is CASSPLMRGAGNTEAFF. The CDR3 DNA follows: TGTGCCAGCTCACCACTTATGAGGGGAGCGGGAAACACTGAAGCTTTCTTT.

V is TRBV7-3 and J is TRBJ2-7; D ambiguous. The length of the CDR3 is 12 residues. Trimming shortened V by 2 bases and J by 6 bases, and 8 bases separated the two germline ends. Germline loops: CDR1 SGHTA, CDR2 FQGTGA. The CDR3: CASSLGPLEQYF. The CDR3 coding sequence is TGTGCCAGCAGCTTAGGACCCCTCGAGCAGTACTTC.

The rearrangement links TRBV6-4 to TRBJ2-3; D might be TRBD1 or TRBD2, each matching 5 bases. Trimming shortened V by 4 bases and J by 2 bases, and 7 bases separated the two germline ends. The germline CDR1 and CDR2 sequences are MRHNA and SNTAGT. The CDR3 extends over 13 amino acids. CDR3 protein: CASSGGITDTQYF. For the CDR3, the DNA is TGTGCCAGCAGTGGGGGGATCACAGATACGCAGTATTTT.

The genes are TRBV18 and TRBJ1-1, with D possibly TRBD1 on 5 matching bases. Germline CDR1 is KGHSH and CDR2 is LQKENI. The V end was cut by 5 bases, the J end by 1 base, with 8 bases between. This CDR3 region has 13 residues. As DNA, the CDR3 is TGTGCCAGCTCATCAACAGGGAACACTGAAGCTTTCTTT. Protein: CASSSTGNTEAFF.

The chain has TRBV7-8 and TRBJ2-3; D possibly corresponds to TRBD1 (5 bases). The germline V and J ends were trimmed by 1 base and 5 bases, with 10 bases remaining between them. The CDR3 covers 14 residues. The germline gives CDR1 SGHVS, CDR2 FQNEAQ. The CDR3 protein is CASSLEGLGDTQYF. The CDR3 coding sequence is TGTGCCAGCAGCTTAGAGGGGCTGGGAGATACGCAGTATTTT.